The 31 T cell receptor beta chains listed next were all sequenced from one sample in a study of T cells in Graves' hyperthyroidism and ophthalmopathy (dated by TCRdb to the late 2010s). The method was multiplex PCR. Data came from an Illumina HiSeq 2000. TCR beta CDR3 regions were amplified from RNA transcripts. A first-round RT-PCR of the TCR CDR3 used the HTBI primer set with the Qiagen OneStep RT-PCR kit. TCRdb reprocessing: public reads trimmed at Q25 with fastp, clones called with MiXCR, in-frame beta chains kept. Every CDR3 protein is listed once, alongside the most common genes and DNA of its rows. Present in this sample are roughly 500,000 distinct CDR3 sequences, about 20% of which were seen just once. About half of the sample lies in the top ten. Source material: blood. These receptors came from a woman in her 70s with Graves' ophthalmopathy.

Concerning this clonotype itself: One junction end disagrees with the germline gene, perhaps due to a read error. This sequence joins TRBV7-9 and TRBJ2-7; TRBD2 matches 12 bases. CDR1 is SEHNR and CDR2 is FQNEAQ in the germline V gene (reference sequence). The CDR3 totals 18 residues. CDR3 amino acids: CASSQAKTSGGSSYEQYF. CDR3 sequence (DNA): TGCGCCAGCAGCCAAGCTAAGACTAGCGGGGGAAGCTCCTACGAGCAGTACTTC.

Many counts were recorded for this clonotype. The chain links TRBV20-1 to TRBJ2-3, with TRBD2 identical over 11 bases. Germline CDR1 and CDR2: DFQATT and SNEGSKA (reference sequence). V shed 5 bases and J 6 bases; nucleotides not matched to a gene: 10. The CDR3 has 15 residues. The CDR3 protein is CSASNRLAGSDTQYF. The CDR3 DNA reads TGCAGTGCTTCTAACCGACTAGCGGGATCCGATACGCAGTATTTT.

This clonotype was observed a few times. The gene calls are TRBV6-1 and TRBJ2-7; D is perhaps TRBD1 (6 bases). This CDR3 is built from 14 residues. Between the trimmed V and J ends, which lost 6 bases and 3 bases, there was a span of 15 bases. Germline loops: CDR1 MNHNS, CDR2 SASEGT. CDR3 sequence (DNA): TGTGCCAGCAGCCCCGTCGGACAGTTCTACGAGCAGTACTTC. Its protein product is CASSPVGQFYEQYF.

This chain connects TRBV27 to TRBJ2-5; TRBD1 matches 8 bases. The germline V gene has CDR1 MNHEY and CDR2 SMNVEV (reference sequence). V trimming: 3 bases; J trimming: 4 bases; junction bases outside the gene matches: 7. The CDR3 totals 15 residues. The CDR3 coding sequence is TGTGCCAGCAGTTTGGGGCGGACAGGGAGAGAGACCCAGTACTTC. It specifies CASSLGRTGRETQYF.

This clonotype showed up just a few times. Written as DNA, the CDR3 is TGTGCCAGCAGCCGAACGACAGGGAACTTTGGGGAGACCCAGTACTTC. It is translated as CASSRTTGNFGETQYF. The V call is TRBV6-2 or TRBV6-3, the J call TRBJ2-5; 7 bases are shared with TRBD1. The junction had 15 bases not matched to a gene; V was cut back by 6 bases and J by 5 bases. The CDR3 contains 16 residues. The V gene's germline CDR1 is MNHEY and CDR2 SVGEGT.

This clonotype came up a few times. The gene calls are TRBV6-1 and TRBJ2-7; D is possibly TRBD1 (5 bases). V was cut by 6 bases and J by 7 bases, with 16 bases left in between. The CDR3 totals 13 residues. The germline CDR1 and CDR2 sequences are MNHNS and SASEGT. The CDR3 reads CASSAPGLREQYF. CDR3 DNA sequence: TGTGCCAGCAGCGCTCCAGGGCTGCGGGAGCAGTACTTC.

This chain connects TRBV6-2 or TRBV6-3 to TRBJ1-1; possible D gene TRBD1, 5 bases. V shed 6 bases and J shed 9 bases, with 17 bases lying between them. This CDR3 contains 13 residues. The germline V gene has CDR1 MNHEY and CDR2 SVGEGT. Here the CDR3 reads CASRHQARGKAFF. CDR3 bases: TGTGCCAGCAGGCACCAAGCGAGGGGAAAAGCTTTCTTT.

This clonotype was counted a few times. The chain combines TRBV12-3 or TRBV12-4 with TRBJ2-1, with 16 bases matching TRBD2. The V gene end was trimmed by 3 bases and the J gene end by 9 bases; junction bases not matched to a gene: 5. The CDR3 is 16 amino acids. The CDR3 sequence is CASSLGTSGRAPEQFF. For the CDR3, the DNA is TGTGCCAGCAGTTTGGGGACTAGCGGGAGGGCCCCTGAGCAGTTCTTC.

This clonotype occurred many times. J is TRBJ2-3 and V is TRBV12-3 or TRBV12-4; 9 bases are a match to TRBD1. The CDR3 is 14 amino acids. J lost 3 bases, V lost 4 bases, and 2 bases had no gene match. The CDR3 region is CASSWGQGTDTQYF. CDR3 DNA sequence: TGTGCCAGCAGTTGGGGACAGGGAACAGATACGCAGTATTTT.

This sequence joins TRBV4-2 and TRBJ1-5; D is unresolved. V gave up 0 bases and J gave up 2 bases, with 8 bases separating them. There are 15 residues in the CDR3. The germline V gene encodes CDR1 LGHNA and CDR2 YNFKEQ. CDR3 residues: CASSQDHRRNQPQHF. CDR3 coding DNA: TGTGCCAGCAGCCAAGACCACAGACGCAATCAGCCCCAGCATTTT.

This clonotype was counted only a few times. The chain couples TRBV6-4 to TRBJ1-6; TRBD1 aligns across 12 bases. Per germline, CDR1 MRHNA and CDR2 SNTAGT. V lost 6 bases to trimming and J lost 2 bases; unmatched junction nucleotides: 11. The length of the CDR3 is 19 residues. Written as DNA, the CDR3 is TGTGCCAGCAGCCTGGGACAGGGGGCCTTTCCCCCCTATAATTCACCCCTCCACTTT. This translates into CASSLGQGAFPPYNSPLHF.

This clonotype was counted only a few times. The rearrangement joins TRBV5-8 to TRBJ2-7; TRBD1 matches 7 bases. The CDR3 spans 15 residues. The trim removed 0 bases at V and 2 bases at J, leaving 5 bases unmatched. The germline CDR1 and CDR2 sequences are SGHTS and YDEGEE. The CDR3 DNA reads as TGTGCCAGCAGCTTGGGGTGGGACAGTCCCTACGAGCAGTACTTC. Its protein is CASSLGWDSPYEQYF.

This clonotype has just a few counts. The rearrangement joins TRBV5-6 to TRBJ1-5; 9 positions agree with TRBD1. V shed 4 bases and J 4 bases; nucleotides not matched to a gene: 9. Germline V lookup: CDR1 SGHDT, CDR2 YYEEEE. The CDR3 spans 16 residues. CDR3 in DNA: TGTGCCAGCAGCCGTAACAGGGGGCGTCAAAATCAGCCCCAGCATTTT. It is translated as CASSRNRGRQNQPQHF.

The chain links TRBV4-1 to TRBJ1-5; D remains unclear. Per germline, CDR1 MGHRA and CDR2 YSYEKL. The CDR3 spans 14 residues. Between the trimmed V and J ends, which lost 2 bases and 2 bases, there was a span of 7 bases. The DNA for the CDR3 is TGCGCCAGCAGCCAAAGCTTCGGCAATCAGCCCCAGCATTTT. Translated, it gives CASSQSFGNQPQHF.

V and J are TRBV7-9 and TRBJ2-1, with D perhaps assigned TRBD1 or TRBD2 (5 bases each). Looked up from germline, CDR1 is SEHNR and CDR2 is FQNEAQ (reference sequence). Trimming stripped 4 bases from V and 9 bases from J, with 10 bases between. This CDR3 is built from 12 residues. The CDR3 loop is CASSSSGPEQFF. CDR3 coding DNA: TGTGCCAGCAGCTCGTCGGGACCTGAGCAGTTCTTC. The entire variable domain, with the rest obtained from reference TRBV7-9 and TRBJ2-1, is as follows: DTGVSQNPRHKITKRGQNVTFRCDPISEHNRLYWYRQTLGQGPEFLTYFQNEAQLEKSRLLSDRFSAERPKGSFSTLEIQRTEQGDSAMYLCASSSSGPEQFFGPGTRLTVL.

The chain joins TRBV20-1 to TRBJ1-5; D is perhaps TRBD1 (5 bases). V gave up 5 bases and J gave up 7 bases, with 21 bases separating them. Germline V gene sequence: CDR1 DFQATT, CDR2 SNEGSKA (reference sequence). This CDR3 has 15 residues. The CDR3 sequence is CSAVTGHPRGQPQHF. The CDR3 DNA follows: TGCAGTGCTGTAACCGGACACCCCCGCGGACAGCCCCAGCATTTT.

This clonotype was seen many times. The gene calls are TRBV7-2 and TRBJ2-1, with 9 bases matching TRBD2. V shed 1 base and J 2 bases; nucleotides not matched to a gene: 3. CDR1 and CDR2 (germline): SGHTA, FQGNSA. CDR3 size: 16 residues. The CDR3 protein is CASSLELAGPYNEQFF. The CDR3 coding sequence is TGTGCCAGCAGCTTAGAGCTAGCGGGACCCTACAATGAGCAGTTCTTC.

The rearrangement joins TRBV5-1 to TRBJ2-2, with a tentative D call TRBD1 (6 bases). Trimming pared 4 bases from V and 2 bases from J, leaving 12 bases between. Per germline, CDR1 SGHRS and CDR2 YFSETQ. The CDR3 is made up of 15 amino acids. The CDR3 spells CASSPDRRNTGELFF. The CDR3 coding sequence is TGCGCCAGCAGCCCAGACAGGAGAAACACCGGGGAGCTGTTTTTT.

This chain connects TRBV19 to TRBJ1-1, with D hard to call. With 6 bases removed from V and 9 bases from J, the gap between germline ends came to 14 bases. The CDR3 extends over 12 amino acids. Per germline, CDR1 LNHDA and CDR2 SQIVND (reference sequence). CDR3 coding DNA: TGTGCCAGTAGATCGGACCCTGGCCAAGCTTTCTTT. It specifies CASRSDPGQAFF. Filled out from reference TRBV19 and TRBJ1-1, the complete variable domain reads DGGITQSPKYLFRKEGQNVTLSCEQNLNHDAMYWYRQDPGQGLRLIYYSQIVNDFQKGDIAEGYSVSREKKESFPLTVTSAQKNPTAFYLCASRSDPGQAFFGQGTRLTVV.

The V call is TRBV2, the J call TRBJ2-7, with D perhaps matching TRBD2 (6 bases). V gave up 3 bases and J gave up 5 bases, with 14 bases separating them. Germline CDR1 SNHLY, CDR2 FYNNEI. This CDR3 region has 14 residues. CDR3 loop: CASSEDTGGDEQYF. CDR3 DNA: TGTGCCAGCAGTGAGGACACTGGAGGGGACGAGCAGTACTTC.

This clonotype was detected a few times. This chain joins TRBV28 and TRBJ1-4, with 7 bases matching TRBD1. CDR3 length: 14 residues. Unmatched junction bases numbered 11, after V lost 8 bases and J lost 8 bases. Per germline, CDR1 MDHEN and CDR2 SYDVKM. For the CDR3, the DNA is TGTGCCAGCGCCCAGGGGGGGCAAAGGGAAAAACTGTTTTTT. This gives the protein CASAQGGQREKLFF.

This clonotype has only a few counts. The CDR3: CASSFRDAYGYTF. Written as DNA, the CDR3 is TGTGCCAGCAGTTTTAGGGACGCCTATGGCTACACCTTC. This rearrangement joins TRBV12-3 or TRBV12-4 to TRBJ1-2, with a weak D call TRBD1 (5 bases). V was shortened by 3 bases and J by 4 bases, with 9 bases between the two germline ends. The CDR3 length is 13 residues.

V gene TRBV18 combines with J gene TRBJ1-1; no reliable D call. CDR1 and CDR2 (germline): KGHSH, LQKENI. The V end lost 5 bases, the J end lost 0 bases, and 16 bases lay between the germline ends. The CDR3 loop spans 16 amino acids. The CDR3 is CASSSISLAMNTEAFF. The CDR3 DNA is TGTGCCAGCTCATCAATCTCCTTGGCTATGAACACTGAAGCTTTCTTT. The variable domain in full, with the rest retrieved from reference TRBV18 and TRBJ1-1, is NAGVMQNPRHLVRRRGQEARLRCSPMKGHSHVYWYRQLPEEGLKFMVYLQKENIIDESGMPKERFSAEFPKEGPSILRIQQVVRGDSAAYFCASSSISLAMNTEAFFGQGTRLTVV.

The genes are TRBV4-1 and TRBJ2-1, with TRBD2 identical over 9 bases. The ends lost 1 base at V and 9 bases at J; junction bases unmatched: 25. Germline CDR1 MGHRA, CDR2 YSYEKL. The CDR3 is 21 amino acids. Here the CDR3 DNA reads TGCGCCAGCAGCCAAGTCTTTGGGGTAGCGGGAGATACAGCCTCCCCCGGTGAGCAGTTCTTC. Its translation is CASSQVFGVAGDTASPGEQFF.

The gene calls are TRBV29-1 and TRBJ2-3; no firm D call. This CDR3 is 13 amino acids long. CDR1 is SQVTM, CDR2 ANQGSEA, per germline. The V end was cut by 2 bases, the J end by 2 bases, with 8 bases between. CDR3 DNA: TGCAGCGTTGAAAAGTGGGCCACAGATACGCAGTATTTT. It codes for CSVEKWATDTQYF.

The genes are TRBV27 and TRBJ1-6, with no clear D. Trimming removed 3 bases from V and 1 base from J, with 13 bases in between. The CDR3 extends over 17 amino acids. In germline, CDR1 is MNHEY, CDR2 SMNVEV (reference sequence). The CDR3, as DNA: TGTGCCAGCAGTTTGGAGTTCAGGTCTTCCTATAATTCACCCCTCCACTTT. Its protein product is CASSLEFRSSYNSPLHF.

This chain joins TRBV27 and TRBJ2-2; D gene ambiguous. This CDR3 region has 9 residues. Germline V CDR1 and CDR2: MNHEY, SMNVEV (reference sequence). The V end lost 9 bases, the J end lost 6 bases, and 2 bases lay between the germline ends. The CDR3: CASPGELFF. In DNA, the CDR3 is TGTGCCAGTCCCGGGGAGCTGTTTTTT.

The V call is TRBV9, the J call TRBJ2-2; 9 positions match TRBD1. This CDR3 is 16 amino acids long. V was pared by 4 bases and J by 2 bases, with 6 bases of the junction left unmatched. CDR1 and CDR2 from the germline V gene are SGDLS and YYNGEE. The CDR3 sequence is CASSPGTGINTGELFF. CDR3 nucleotides: TGTGCCAGCAGCCCGGGGACAGGGATCAACACCGGGGAGCTGTTTTTT.

The CDR3, as DNA: TGTGCCAGCAGCGTAGACAGTGATCAGCCCCAGCATTTT. Encoded protein: CASSVDSDQPQHF. V gene TRBV9 combines with J gene TRBJ1-5, with unresolved D. Germline CDR1 is SGDLS and CDR2 is YYNGEE. The V gene lost 0 bases and the J gene lost 5 bases, with 6 bases spanning the gap. This CDR3 region has 13 residues. Full variable domain (remainder filled in from reference TRBV9 and TRBJ1-5): DSGVTQTPKHLITATGQRVTLRCSPRSGDLSVYWYQQSLDQGLQFLIQYYNGEERAKGNILERFSAQQFPDLHSELNLSSLELGDSALYFCASSVDSDQPQHFGDGTRLSIL.

This clonotype was detected many times. The chain joins TRBV5-1 to TRBJ2-1; TRBD2 agrees at 10 bases. The CDR3 contains 17 residues. V was clipped by 2 bases and J by 7 bases; unmatched bases: 12. Germline V CDR1 and CDR2: SGHRS, YFSETQ. The CDR3: CASSLASGRMVGNEQFF. For the CDR3, the DNA is TGCGCCAGCAGCTTAGCTAGCGGGAGAATGGTGGGGAATGAGCAGTTCTTC.

This clonotype was recorded at least ten times. The rearrangement uses TRBV2 and TRBJ2-1; 7 nucleotides match TRBD2. Losses at the gene ends were 4 bases for V and 3 bases for J; bases not matched to a gene: 6. Germline lookup yields CDR1 SNHLY and CDR2 FYNNEI. The CDR3 is 15 residues long. The CDR3 nucleotides are TGTGCCAGCAGTGCAGTGCTAGCGGTCTACAATGAGCAGTTCTTC. Translating gives CASSAVLAVYNEQFF.